Presented here are 10 T cell receptor beta chains from one specimen sequenced in a study of T cell responses to AZD1222 COVID-19 vaccine. The repertoire was sequenced with immunoSEQ multiplex PCR; TCRdb's copy has only in-frame clones and lacks some. The table has roughly 120,000 clones, roughly nine tenths seen once; the top ten hold under 5%. The sequencing here drew on peripheral blood, taken on day 0 of AZD1222 vaccination. The receptors originated from an adult in good health.

J is TRBJ1-6 and V is TRBV27; D may be TRBD1 (5 bases). Germline V gene sequence: CDR1 MNHEY, CDR2 SMNVEV (reference sequence). V was clipped by 5 bases and J by 4 bases, with 9 bases between them. CDR3 length equals 14 residues. The CDR3 bases are TGTGCCAGCAGTCTCACAGGTTATAATTCACCCCTCCACTTT. Its translation is CASSLTGYNSPLHF.

The CDR3 coding sequence is TGTGCCAGCCAACTAGTATCGGGGCAAACCCTGCCAGATACGCAGTATTTT. It specifies CASQLVSGQTLPDTQYF. V gene TRBV27 combines with J gene TRBJ2-3; D assignment may be TRBD1 or TRBD2 (5 bases each). The CDR3 consists of 17 residues. The germline V gene encodes CDR1 MNHEY and CDR2 SMNVEV (reference sequence). The V and J ends lost 8 bases and 4 bases respectively, with 25 bases between them.

This sequence joins TRBV19 and TRBJ1-5, with 11 bases lining up with TRBD1. CDR3 length equals 14 residues. CDR1 LNHDA and CDR2 SQIVND come from the germline V gene (reference sequence). The J segment lost 6 bases and the V segment lost 8 bases, leaving 6 bases of the junction unmatched. The CDR3 protein is CASGRGQGGQPQHF. CDR3 sequence (DNA): TGTGCCAGTGGGCGGGGACAGGGGGGTCAGCCCCAGCATTTT.

The rearrangement uses TRBV4-3 and TRBJ2-4; no firm D call. Trimming stripped 1 base from V and 0 bases from J, with 10 bases between. Germline values: CDR1 LGHNA, CDR2 YSLEER. CDR3 length: 16 residues. CDR3 region: CASSQGYGLAKNIQYF. CDR3 DNA sequence: TGCGCCAGCAGCCAAGGGTACGGCCTAGCCAAAAACATTCAGTACTTC.

The rearrangement joins TRBV28 to TRBJ1-6, with a weak D call TRBD1 (5 bases). The germline V and J ends were trimmed by 5 bases and 9 bases, with 17 bases remaining between them. Germline CDR1 reads MDHEN; CDR2 reads SYDVKM. The CDR3 loop spans 15 amino acids. CDR3: CASSRPQGWGSPLHF. CDR3 coding DNA: TGTGCCAGCAGTCGCCCTCAGGGCTGGGGTTCACCCCTCCACTTT.

The genes are TRBV19 and TRBJ2-3; TRBD1 agrees at 8 bases. With 6 bases clipped from V and 6 bases from J, the junction kept 14 bases outside the gene matches. This CDR3 comprises 16 residues. Looked up from germline, CDR1 is LNHDA and CDR2 is SQIVND (reference sequence). CDR3 residues: CASSKTGGGRGDTQYF. In nucleotides, the CDR3 is TGTGCCAGTAGCAAAACAGGGGGAGGCCGGGGGGATACGCAGTATTTT.

V usage is TRBV3-1 (or the pseudogene TRBV3-2) and J usage is TRBJ2-2, with D perhaps TRBD1 (6 bases). Germline V gene sequence: CDR1 LGHDT, CDR2 YNNKEL (reference sequence). The CDR3 is made up of 14 amino acids. V was trimmed by 5 bases and J by 2 bases, leaving 9 bases between them. CDR3: CASSLGQNTGELFF. CDR3 sequence (DNA): TGTGCCAGCAGCTTGGGACAAAACACCGGGGAGCTGTTTTTT.

This rearrangement joins TRBV6-4 to TRBJ2-2; 11 bases agree with TRBD2. Germline CDR1 is MRHNA and CDR2 is SNTAGT. J gave up 3 bases and V 0 bases, and 0 bases lay outside the gene matches. CDR3 size: 16 residues. The CDR3 region has the DNA TGTGCCAGCAGTGACTCGACTAGCGGGGACACCGGGGAGCTGTTTTTT. Translated, it gives CASSDSTSGDTGELFF.

V and J are TRBV2 and TRBJ2-4, with D possibly called TRBD1 or TRBD2 (5 bases each). Between the trimmed V and J ends, which lost 7 bases and 3 bases, there was a span of 13 bases. The germline CDR1 and CDR2 sequences are SNHLY and FYNNEI. The CDR3 is made up of 14 amino acids. CDR3 nucleotides: TGTGCCAGCAAGGGGACGCGAGACAAAAACATTCAGTACTTC. Translation: CASKGTRDKNIQYF.

The chain joins TRBV23-1 to TRBJ1-1; no clear D gene. TRBV23-1 is an open reading frame whose function is uncertain. Trimming cost V 0 bases and J 0 bases, with 14 bases left between them. The CDR3 is 17 amino acids. CDR3: CASSQSVSSNMNTEAFF. In DNA form, the CDR3 reads TGCGCCAGCAGTCAATCGGTAAGCAGTAACATGAACACTGAAGCTTTCTTT.